Listed here are 18 T cell receptor beta chains from one sample, sequenced in a study of blood T cell repertoires in COVID-19 (dated by TCRdb to the early 2020s). Receptor amplification or capture employed the immunoSEQ multiplex PCR assay. TCRdb's version of the immuneACCESS table is confined to in-frame rearrangements and falls short of the full clone set. An unresolved V gene accounts for under half of the shortfall where checked; the remainder is of unknown origin. For this sample the table gives more than 300,000 clones, of which 88% were detected only once. The ten largest clones capture 1.2% of the sample. Specimen: PBMCs or T cells enriched from blood (not recorded which). Source of these receptors: a woman between 18 and 29 years old who had recovered from COVID-19.

This rearrangement joins TRBV7-9 to TRBJ1-5; the D is unclear. The V end lost 1 base, the J end lost 7 bases, and 5 bases lay between the germline ends. CDR1 SEHNR and CDR2 FQNEAQ come from the germline V gene (reference sequence). This CDR3 comprises 12 residues. CDR3 in DNA: TGTGCCAGCAGCTTAGATCTCCAGCCCCAGCATTTT. Protein product: CASSLDLQPQHF.

The chain combines TRBV6-1 with TRBJ2-7; 7 positions match TRBD1. The V segment lost 1 base and the J segment 2 bases; nucleotides outside the gene matches: 5. The CDR3 totals 15 residues. Per germline, CDR1 MNHNS and CDR2 SASEGT. The CDR3 DNA reads as TGTGCCAGCAGTGAAGACAGGGGAAGGGCCTACGAGCAGTACTTC. This translates into CASSEDRGRAYEQYF.

V is TRBV10-3 and J is TRBJ1-1; D uncertain. Per the germline V gene, CDR1 is ENHRY and CDR2 is SYGVKD. The length of the CDR3 is 13 residues. Trimming pared 6 bases from V and 0 bases from J, leaving 8 bases between. The CDR3: CAIREGLNTEAFF. The CDR3 DNA sequence: TGTGCCATCAGAGAGGGCTTGAACACTGAAGCTTTCTTT.

This clone was observed a single time. The chain has TRBV20-1 and TRBJ1-2, with D unclear. V was shortened by 3 bases and J by 4 bases, with 21 bases between the two germline ends. The CDR3 extends over 16 amino acids. The germline V gene has CDR1 DFQATT and CDR2 SNEGSKA (reference sequence). CDR3 region: CSASSRVLFERYGYTF. The CDR3 DNA is TGCAGTGCTAGTAGCCGGGTCCTCTTTGAACGCTATGGCTACACCTTC.

The chain is built from TRBV5-1 and TRBJ1-4; D perhaps matches TRBD1 (6 bases). V was pared by 3 bases and J by 7 bases, with 16 bases between. From germline, CDR1 is SGHRS and CDR2 YFSETQ. CDR3 length: 15 residues. The CDR3 DNA reads TGCGCCAGCAGCTCAGTTACAGGGATCGGTGAAAAACTGTTTTTT. Protein sequence: CASSSVTGIGEKLFF.

This clone was detected once. The chain has TRBV25-1 and TRBJ1-5; 10 nucleotides match TRBD1. Germline V gene sequence: CDR1 MGHDK, CDR2 SYGVNS. The junction had 9 bases not matched to a gene; V was cut back by 4 bases and J by 0 bases. The CDR3 covers 18 residues. The CDR3 region has the DNA TGTGCCAGCAGTGGGGGACAGGGGTCCCATTATAGCAATCAGCCCCAGCATTTT. Its translation: CASSGGQGSHYSNQPQHF.

The chain uses TRBV6-2 or TRBV6-3 and TRBJ2-7; TRBD2 aligns across 9 bases. Germline CDR1 and CDR2: MNHEY and SVGEGT. The ends lost 2 bases at V and 0 bases at J; junction bases unmatched: 8. The CDR3 is made up of 17 amino acids. CDR3: CASSYDSLAGLSYEQYF. CDR3 DNA: TGTGCCAGCAGTTACGACTCACTAGCGGGCCTCTCCTACGAGCAGTACTTC.

This sequence joins TRBV12-3 or TRBV12-4 and TRBJ1-1; D unresolved. This CDR3 region has 11 residues. Trimming pared 8 bases from V and 5 bases from J, leaving 9 bases between. The CDR3 sequence is CASLITTEAFF. The CDR3 bases are TGTGCCAGCCTAATTACGACTGAAGCTTTCTTT.

The chain recombines TRBV4-1 with TRBJ2-7; 7 bases fit TRBD2. CDR3 length: 15 amino acids. The germline V gene has CDR1 MGHRA and CDR2 YSYEKL. Trimming took 1 base from V and 2 from J; bases not matched to a gene: 5. The CDR3 sequence: CASSQVQRGAYEQYF. CDR3 bases: TGCGCCAGCAGCCAAGTCCAACGGGGGGCCTACGAGCAGTACTTC.

The chain joins TRBV7-8 to TRBJ2-6; the D gene is possibly TRBD1 (6 bases). Per the germline V gene, CDR1 is SGHVS and CDR2 is FQNEAQ. This CDR3 comprises 14 residues. Trimming stripped 8 bases from V and 1 base from J, with 9 bases between. The CDR3 protein is CASHRASGANVLTF. DNA for the CDR3: TGTGCCAGCCACAGGGCTTCTGGGGCCAACGTCCTGACTTTC.

This chain connects TRBV4-3 to TRBJ2-2, with D possibly TRBD1 on 5 matching bases. The germline V and J ends were trimmed by 0 bases and 5 bases, with 10 bases remaining between them. Per the germline V gene, CDR1 is LGHNA and CDR2 is YSLEER. CDR3 size: 15 residues. The CDR3: CASSQEVTATGELFF. The CDR3 region has the DNA TGCGCCAGCAGCCAAGAAGTGACAGCTACCGGGGAGCTGTTTTTT.

The chain carries TRBV4-2 and TRBJ2-3; 12 bases align to TRBD2. The CDR3 has 21 amino acids. Germline V gives CDR1 LGHNA, CDR2 YNFKEQ. After removal of 4 bases from V and 0 bases from J, the junction contained 17 bases not matched to a gene. The CDR3 protein is CASSPNPLAGGPGSSTDTQYF. CDR3 bases: TGTGCCAGCAGCCCGAACCCCCTAGCGGGGGGGCCGGGTTCGAGCACAGATACGCAGTATTTT.

The chain couples TRBV19 to TRBJ2-7; D is uncertain. CDR1 LNHDA and CDR2 SQIVND come from the germline V gene (reference sequence). V was shortened by 5 bases and J by 2 bases, with 13 bases between the two germline ends. This CDR3 has 14 amino acids. The CDR3 sequence: CASSRQALAYEQYF. CDR3 nucleotides: TGTGCCAGTAGTCGGCAGGCTCTGGCCTACGAGCAGTACTTC.

The chain is built from TRBV7-2 and TRBJ2-5, with D perhaps TRBD2 (6 bases). The CDR3 sequence is 16 residues long. From germline, CDR1 is SGHTA and CDR2 FQGNSA. V was clipped by 5 bases and J by 5 bases, with 21 bases between them. The CDR3 is CASSPRRQGRGETQYF. The DNA of the CDR3 is TGTGCCAGCAGCCCCCGGAGGCAGGGTCGGGGGGAGACCCAGTACTTC.

This clone was picked up one time. The CDR3 sequence: CASSPQGAAKNIQYF. In DNA, the CDR3 is TGTGCCAGCAGCCCACAGGGGGCAGCCAAAAACATTCAGTACTTC. The V and J genes are TRBV11-3 and TRBJ2-4; 9 bases fit TRBD1. CDR3 size: 15 residues. Per the germline V gene, CDR1 is SGHNT and CDR2 is YENEEA. V shed 5 bases, J shed 0 bases, and the junction held 2 bases outside the gene matches.

A word on this clone: Other DNA sequences in this sample translate to the same CDR3. The rearrangement joins TRBV7-9 to TRBJ1-5; D possibly corresponds to TRBD1 (5 bases). The germline gives CDR1 SEHNR, CDR2 FQNEAQ (reference sequence). There are 12 residues in the CDR3. V lost 2 bases and J lost 7, with 6 bases in between. CDR3 bases: TGTGCCAGCAGCTTACAGGGCCAGCCCCAGCATTTT. Protein: CASSLQGQPQHF.

The V call is TRBV28, the J call TRBJ2-5; possibly TRBD1 for D (6 bases). Germline CDR1 reads MDHEN; CDR2 reads SYDVKM. The germline V and J ends were trimmed by 5 bases and 4 bases, with 11 bases remaining between them. The CDR3 spans 13 residues. In DNA form, the CDR3 reads TGTGCCAGCAGTCTCGACAGGCGAGAGACCCAGTACTTC. Translated: CASSLDRRETQYF.

The chain links TRBV10-1 to TRBJ1-5; a weak D match, TRBD1 (6 bases). CDR3 length equals 14 residues. V dropped 0 bases and J dropped 7 bases, with 10 bases sitting between them. In germline, CDR1 is WNHNN, CDR2 SYGVQD (reference sequence). In DNA, the CDR3 is TGCGCCAGCAGTGAGTCTAGGGGGGGCCAGCCCCAGCATTTT. This encodes CASSESRGGQPQHF.